The clone carrying this T cell receptor (beta chain) was seen ten or more times. The antigen remains unidentified. This record belongs to a study of CD8 T cells in ankylosing spondylitis. Study-level points and caveats: In ankylosing spondylitis patients, matched synovial fluid reportedly showed significant enrichment of disease-linked clones. CD8+ cells made up the disease-linked clones, which were relatively rare in peripheral blood. Within ankylosing spondylitis blood, a TCR beta motif made up of several highly homologous variants appeared to be characteristic.

In making TCR beta libraries, quantitative 5'-RACE with molecular barcodes was used. TCRdb independently ran MiXCR on the 5' RACE reads; one entry per CDR3 protein. This repertoire shows 200,000 to 250,000 distinct CDR3 sequences, roughly 6.6% found once; its top ten account for 14%. The sequencing sample was made of blood, either unsorted or a sorted T cell fraction (not recorded which). The receptor was isolated from a male donor with ankylosing spondylitis.

The CDR3 here is CATSFGGKNTGELFF. CDR3 DNA: TGTGCCACAAGTTTTGGCGGGAAGAACACCGGGGAGCTGTTTTTT. The V and J genes are TRBV15 and TRBJ2-2; the D gene is possibly TRBD2 (6 bases). Germline loops: CDR1 LNHNV, CDR2 YYDKDF (reference sequence). V lost 9 bases and J 1 base, leaving 15 bases between the germline ends. CDR3 length: 15 residues.